These 2 T cell receptor beta chains originate from one sample sequenced in a study of shared clonotypes between healthy human individuals. Method: immunoSEQ multiplex PCR; TCRdb's copy keeps in-frame clones and lacks some. The sample includes about 450,000 clones, about four fifths of them seen just once. The sample taken for sequencing was PBMCs. The receptors stem from a woman between 40 and 50 years old in good health. Some clones in this sample may be carry-over from other donors' samples.

Notes on this clone: The same CDR3 can be traced to other DNA sequences in this sample. The chain combines TRBV18 with TRBJ2-7; TRBD1 is a possible D gene (7 bases). Germline V gene lookup returns CDR1 KGHSH and CDR2 LQKENI. CDR3 length: 14 amino acids. V was clipped by 3 bases and J by 2 bases, with 11 bases between them. The CDR3 DNA is TGTGCCAGCTCACCGCGGGACAGAGCCTACGAGCAGTACTTC. It yields the protein CASSPRDRAYEQYF.

The V and J genes are TRBV28 and TRBJ2-1; D ambiguous. CDR3 size: 12 residues. Trimming cost V 5 bases and J 4 bases, with 6 bases left between them. Germline assignment: CDR1 MDHEN and CDR2 SYDVKM. The CDR3 protein is CASSQLYNEQFF. DNA of the CDR3: TGTGCCAGCAGTCAATTATACAATGAGCAGTTCTTC. Based on the CDR3 plus reference TRBV28 and TRBJ2-1, the full variable domain is DVKVTQSSRYLVKRTGEKVFLECVQDMDHENMFWYRQDPGLGLRLIYFSYDVKMKEKGDIPEGYSVSREKKERFSLILESASTNQTSMYLCASSQLYNEQFFGPGTRLTVL.